The 9 T cell receptor beta chains given below trace back to one sample, sequenced in a study of Ad26.COV2.S vaccination and SARS-CoV-2 variants. The assay was immunoSEQ multiplex PCR, and TCRdb's table has in-frame clones only and misses some. The sample contains over 85,000 clones, under 90% of which appear only once. The source material was peripheral blood, sampled after recovery from COVID-19. All receptors derive from a human donor who had recovered from COVID-19.

This chain connects TRBV7-9 to TRBJ1-1; D is ambiguous. CDR1 is SEHNR, CDR2 FQNEAQ, per germline (reference sequence). V was clipped by 2 bases and J by 1 base, with 5 bases between them. CDR3 size: 13 residues. CDR3 protein: CASSLTWNTEAFF. CDR3 in DNA: TGTGCCAGCAGCTTAACATGGAACACTGAAGCTTTCTTT. The full variable domain, with the rest looked up from reference TRBV7-9 and TRBJ1-1, is DTGVSQNPRHKITKRGQNVTFRCDPISEHNRLYWYRQTLGQGPEFLTYFQNEAQLEKSRLLSDRFSAERPKGSFSTLEIQRTEQGDSAMYLCASSLTWNTEAFFGQGTRLTVV.

The rearrangement joins TRBV19 to TRBJ1-2; 7 bases match TRBD1. Germline V gene sequence: CDR1 LNHDA, CDR2 SQIVND (reference sequence). The CDR3 spans 12 residues. Unmatched junction bases numbered 5, after V lost 5 bases and J lost 8 bases. CDR3 nucleotides: TGTGCCAGTAGTGTGACAGGGTCCGGCTACACCTTC. Translated, it gives CASSVTGSGYTF.

The chain couples TRBV18 to TRBJ2-1, with TRBD2 matching 8 bases. The CDR3 is made up of 16 amino acids. V dropped 3 bases and J dropped 9; count of bases not matched to a gene: 13. Germline CDR1 is KGHSH and CDR2 is LQKENI. CDR3 bases: TGTGCCAGCTCACCTATTATAGCGGGGCCAGTTTTTGAGCAGTTCTTC. Translation gives CASSPIIAGPVFEQFF.

J is TRBJ2-3 and V is TRBV7-2, with TRBD2 identical over 11 bases. After removal of 2 bases from V and 3 bases from J, the junction contained 10 bases not matched to a gene. The germline CDR1 and CDR2 sequences are SGHTA and FQGNSA. The CDR3 spans 18 residues. CDR3 nucleotides: TGTGCCAGCAGCTTATTCGGCTTAGCGGGAGGGCCAACAGATACGCAGTATTTT. It codes for CASSLFGLAGGPTDTQYF.

V gene TRBV7-9 combines with J gene TRBJ2-3; unclear D gene. CDR1 is SEHNR and CDR2 is FQNEAQ in the germline V gene (reference sequence). CDR3 length: 16 residues. The germline V and J ends were trimmed by 5 bases and 4 bases, with 19 bases remaining between them. The CDR3 DNA reads TGTGCCAGCAGCGCCAACCGACCAGGTCCGGCAGATACGCAGTATTTT. Translating gives CASSANRPGPADTQYF. Filled out from reference TRBV7-9 and TRBJ2-3, the complete variable domain reads DTGVSQNPRHKITKRGQNVTFRCDPISEHNRLYWYRQTLGQGPEFLTYFQNEAQLEKSRLLSDRFSAERPKGSFSTLEIQRTEQGDSAMYLCASSANRPGPADTQYFGPGTRLTVL.

The rearrangement joins TRBV4-2 to TRBJ1-1; no clear D gene. The CDR3 covers 16 residues. Trimming stripped 0 bases from V and 0 bases from J, with 11 bases between. CDR1 is LGHNA, CDR2 YNFKEQ, per germline. CDR3 loop: CASSQDDGRVNTEAFF. For the CDR3, the DNA is TGTGCCAGCAGCCAAGATGATGGTCGAGTGAACACTGAAGCTTTCTTT.

This clone has at least ten counts. V is TRBV11-3 and J is TRBJ2-4; D uncertain. The CDR3 totals 15 residues. Germline assignment: CDR1 SGHNT and CDR2 YENEEA. The germline V and J ends were trimmed by 5 bases and 3 bases, with 14 bases remaining between them. The CDR3 DNA is TGTGCCAGCAGCCCCGCCGGTTGGAACAAAAACATTCAGTACTTC. Translating it yields CASSPAGWNKNIQYF.

This clone was seen repeatedly, ten times or more. V is TRBV19 and J is TRBJ1-1; D is unresolved. CDR1 and CDR2 from the germline V gene are LNHDA and SQIVND (reference sequence). The CDR3 contains 15 residues. V was clipped by 6 bases and J by 0 bases, with 14 bases between them. The DNA for the CDR3 is TGTGCCAGTAGGGCGTCCGTAATCATGAACACTGAAGCTTTCTTT. It yields the protein CASRASVIMNTEAFF.

J is TRBJ1-1 and V is TRBV5-6; D unclear. The germline gives CDR1 SGHDT, CDR2 YYEEEE. CDR3 length: 12 amino acids. V shed 2 bases and J shed 5 bases, with 7 bases lying between them. Here the CDR3 DNA reads TGTGCCAGCAGCTTTGGTGGTACTGAAGCTTTCTTT. Its protein product is CASSFGGTEAFF.